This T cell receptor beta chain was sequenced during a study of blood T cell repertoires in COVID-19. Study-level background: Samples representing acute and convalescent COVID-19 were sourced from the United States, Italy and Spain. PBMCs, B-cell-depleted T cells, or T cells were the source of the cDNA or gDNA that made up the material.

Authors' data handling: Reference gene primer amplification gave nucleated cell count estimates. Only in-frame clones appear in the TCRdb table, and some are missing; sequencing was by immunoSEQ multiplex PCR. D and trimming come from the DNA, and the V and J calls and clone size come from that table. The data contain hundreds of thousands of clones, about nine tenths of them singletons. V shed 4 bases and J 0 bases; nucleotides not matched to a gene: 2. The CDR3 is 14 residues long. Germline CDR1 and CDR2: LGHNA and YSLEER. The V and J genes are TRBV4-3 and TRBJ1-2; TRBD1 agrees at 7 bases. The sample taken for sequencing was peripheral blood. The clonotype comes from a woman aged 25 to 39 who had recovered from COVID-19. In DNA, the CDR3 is TGCGCCAGCAGCCCCGGGACAGCTAACTATGGCTACACCTTC. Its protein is CASSPGTANYGYTF.